Many counts were recorded for the clone carrying this TCR beta chain. What it recognizes is unknown. Bone marrow was sampled from every patient at the time of active disease. This library used about 400 ng RNA and molecular barcoded adaptors spanning alpha/delta and beta/gamma chains. MiXCR, run by TCRdb on the reads, gives a single entry per CDR3 protein. The sample consists of 60,000 to 75,000 distinct CDR3 sequences, around 19% of them appearing once. This record comes from a study of read filtering for tumor transcriptome and immune sequencing. Whole-study findings and limits: Even smaller IR-seq throughput identified most shared clonotypes. Correlation between methods rose after single-read clonotypes were removed.

This receptor was taken from a donor aged 40 or older with multiple myeloma. The sample consisted of a population of CD138-negative cells sorted from bone marrow.

The CDR3, as DNA: TGTGCCAGCAGCTTAACCGACACATACGAGCAGTACTTC. It specifies CASSLTDTYEQYF. The chain recombines TRBV7-9 with TRBJ2-7; no reliable D call. Germline V gives CDR1 SEHNR, CDR2 FQNEAQ (reference sequence). V gave up 2 bases and J gave up 4 bases, with 9 bases separating them. The CDR3 runs 13 residues.